This record covers a single T cell receptor beta chain. There is no known antigen for this receptor. Per-nucleotide qualities are absent, and no much larger clonotype sits a single base away. V loses 3 bases, J loses 8 bases, and the germline ends lie 13 bases apart. The CDR3 has 12 amino acids, counting the end cysteine and phenylalanine. The kept DNA is CDR3 alone, 36 bases in frame from the first base. Looking up the germline V gene (reference sequence) yields CDR1 DFQATT and CDR2 SNEGSKA. The data belong to a study of T cells after yellow fever vaccination (dated by TCRdb to about 2019). Broadly, across the study: The SMART-Seq v4 Ultra Low Input RNA kit was used to prepare libraries from fractions with low cell numbers. To follow T-cell clones before and after primary and booster YFV17D yellow fever vaccination, bulk TCR alpha and beta repertoires were sequenced over time. Two healthy male donors, one aged 18 to 29 and one aged 30 to 40 years, were included in the cohort. Bulk PBMC replicates and cell subsets were isolated from blood drawn at multiple timepoints before and after both primary and secondary immunization.

The full study reports these points: Most clones expanded after primary vaccination were re-detected after the booster (about 96% of CD4 and about 88% of CD8), suggesting broad memory maintenance. Computational filtering was needed because FACS-sorted repertoires could contain abundant contaminating clonotypes from the bulk population. A small share of clonotypes was detected in both CD4 and CD8 compartments, with the overlap likely arising from convergent recombination. Compared with the primary T-cell response, the secondary T-cell response was weaker but faster, peaking on day 5 rather than day 15. The study included only two donors, which limits how far the findings can be generalized.

The treatment or condition label of this sample denotes: live attenuated yellow fever vaccine strain. Two biological replicates of bulk PBMCs were collected at each blood-draw timepoint. PBMCs were isolated from peripheral blood using a standard Ficoll-Paque protocol. TriZol was used to extract RNA from bulk PBMCs, CD4 and CD8 fractions, and dextramer-positive and dextramer-negative fractions. Sequencing was carried out with an Illumina NovaSeq 6000. Synthesis of TCR cDNA relied on 5'RACE template switching, a step that introduced a universal primer site along with unique molecular identifiers. cDNA synthesis was primed from both the TCR alpha and TCR beta constant segments. Libraries were amplified in two PCR steps, with sample barcodes and sequencing adapters added in the second step. Sequencing of the libraries was done on either Illumina HiSeq 2500 (2x100 bp) or NovaSeq (2x150 bp). From the authors' description of their analysis: MIGEC handled demultiplexing of reads and collapsing into UMI consensus sequences, while MiXCR performed V(D)J alignment. Clonotypes responding to the vaccine were identified with edgeR on replicate PBMC samples, with the criteria of FDR below 0.01 and a log2 fold change above 5 up to day 15. Each bulk clonotype was labeled CD4 or CD8 based on which sequenced repertoire, CD4 or CD8, contained the clonotype at higher abundance. Using fastp trimming at Q25 and MiXCR clonotype assembly, TCRdb reanalyzed the public sequencing data and kept in-frame beta chains. All rows with the same CDR3 protein become a single entry with the most common DNA and genes. These V and J calls rely on TCRdb rather than the paper's analysis. Counted in this sample were some 390,000 distinct CDR3 sequences; over 15% of them appeared once. The ten largest clones add up to 15% to 20% of the sample.

Specimen: PBMCs, collected before the yellow fever booster vaccination. The chain was built from TRBV20-1 and TRBJ1-1; TRBD1 is perhaps the D gene, given 5 matching bases. The receptor's source is a young man who received the YFV17D yellow fever vaccine. At the DNA level, the sequence is TGCAGTGCTAGTCCCCAGGGCGTCGAAGCTTTCTTT. It specifies CSASPQGVEAFF.